This T cell receptor (beta chain) was profiled in a study of blood T cell repertoires in COVID-19. CDR1 is SNHLY and CDR2 is FYNNEI in the germline V gene. V dropped 6 bases and J dropped 6; count of bases not matched to a gene: 10. The CDR3 consists of 15 residues. The method was immunoSEQ multiplex PCR; TCRdb's version includes in-frame clones alone and lacks a portion of them. The data contain roughly 150,000 clones, 65% to 80% of them seen just once; the ten biggest clones take up 15% to 20%. The sequenced sample consisted of PBMCs or T cells enriched from blood (not recorded which). V is TRBV2 and J is TRBJ2-2; TRBD2 matches 7 bases. The clonotype was recovered from a woman in her seventies in a cohort exposed to, infected with or recovered from COVID-19 (not recorded which). DNA of the CDR3: TGTGCCAGCAGCCGACTAGCCCCATACGCCGGGGAGCTGTTTTTT. Its translation: CASSRLAPYAGELFF.